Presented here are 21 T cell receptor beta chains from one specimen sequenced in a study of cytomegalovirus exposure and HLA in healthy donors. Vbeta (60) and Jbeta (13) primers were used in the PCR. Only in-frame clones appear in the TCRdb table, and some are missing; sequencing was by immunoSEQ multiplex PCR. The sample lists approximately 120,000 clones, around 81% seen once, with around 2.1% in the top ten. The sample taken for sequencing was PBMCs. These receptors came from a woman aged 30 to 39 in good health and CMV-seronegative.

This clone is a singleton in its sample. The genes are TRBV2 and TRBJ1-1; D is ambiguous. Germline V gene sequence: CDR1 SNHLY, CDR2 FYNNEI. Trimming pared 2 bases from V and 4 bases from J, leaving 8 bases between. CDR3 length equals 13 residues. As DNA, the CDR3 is TGTGCCAGCAGTGAAATGGGGAGCACTGAAGCTTTCTTT. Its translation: CASSEMGSTEAFF.

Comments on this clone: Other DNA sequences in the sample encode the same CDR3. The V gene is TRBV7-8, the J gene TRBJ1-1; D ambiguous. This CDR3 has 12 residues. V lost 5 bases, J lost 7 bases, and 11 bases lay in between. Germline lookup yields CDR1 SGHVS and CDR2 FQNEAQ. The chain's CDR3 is CASSRGQSEAFF. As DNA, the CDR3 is TGTGCCAGCAGCCGAGGGCAGAGTGAAGCTTTCTTT.

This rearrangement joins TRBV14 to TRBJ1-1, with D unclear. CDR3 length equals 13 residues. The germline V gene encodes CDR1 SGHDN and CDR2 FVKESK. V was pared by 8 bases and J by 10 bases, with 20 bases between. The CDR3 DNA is TGTGCCAGCCGGTCCAAGCTAGACGAGAGAGCTTTCTTT. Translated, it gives CASRSKLDERAFF.

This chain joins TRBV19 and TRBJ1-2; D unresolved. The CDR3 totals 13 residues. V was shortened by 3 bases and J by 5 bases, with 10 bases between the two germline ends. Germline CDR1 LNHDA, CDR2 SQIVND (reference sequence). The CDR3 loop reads CASSMSLSYGYTF. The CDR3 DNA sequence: TGTGCCAGTAGTATGAGTTTATCTTATGGCTACACCTTC.

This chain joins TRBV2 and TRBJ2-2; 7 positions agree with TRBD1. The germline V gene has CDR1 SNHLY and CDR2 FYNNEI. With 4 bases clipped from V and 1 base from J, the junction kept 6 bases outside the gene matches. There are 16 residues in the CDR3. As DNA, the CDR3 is TGTGCCAGCAGTGCACAGGGGACATTGAACACCGGGGAGCTGTTTTTT. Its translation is CASSAQGTLNTGELFF.

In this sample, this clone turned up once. CDR3 amino acids: CATSFETGNTIYF. The CDR3 nucleotides are TGTGCCACCTCCTTTGAGACTGGAAACACCATATATTTT. The chain uses TRBV10-3 and TRBJ1-3; D uncertain. This CDR3 spans 13 amino acids. Trimming removed 10 bases at V and 2 bases at J, with 12 bases between. Germline CDR1 reads ENHRY; CDR2 reads SYGVKD.

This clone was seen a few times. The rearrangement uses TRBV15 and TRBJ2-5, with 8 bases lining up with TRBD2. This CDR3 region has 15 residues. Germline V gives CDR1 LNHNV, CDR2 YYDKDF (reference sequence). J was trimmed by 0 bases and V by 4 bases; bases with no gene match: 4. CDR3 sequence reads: CATSKGLEYQETQYF. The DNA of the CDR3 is TGTGCCACCAGCAAGGGACTAGAGTACCAAGAGACCCAGTACTTC.

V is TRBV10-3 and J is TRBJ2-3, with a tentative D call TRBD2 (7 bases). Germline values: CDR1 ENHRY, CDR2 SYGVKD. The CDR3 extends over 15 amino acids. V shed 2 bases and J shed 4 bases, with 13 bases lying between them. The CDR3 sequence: CAISERGGSADTQYF. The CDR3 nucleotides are TGTGCCATCAGTGAGAGGGGGGGGAGCGCAGATACGCAGTATTTT.

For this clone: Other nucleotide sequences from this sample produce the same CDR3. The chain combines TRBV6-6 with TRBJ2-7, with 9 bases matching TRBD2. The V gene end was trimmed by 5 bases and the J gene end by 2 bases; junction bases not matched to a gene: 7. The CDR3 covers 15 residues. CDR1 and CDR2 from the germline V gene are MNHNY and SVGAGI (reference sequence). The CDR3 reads CASSDTGTSPYEQYF. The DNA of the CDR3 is TGTGCCAGCAGTGATACCGGGACTAGCCCCTACGAGCAGTACTTC.

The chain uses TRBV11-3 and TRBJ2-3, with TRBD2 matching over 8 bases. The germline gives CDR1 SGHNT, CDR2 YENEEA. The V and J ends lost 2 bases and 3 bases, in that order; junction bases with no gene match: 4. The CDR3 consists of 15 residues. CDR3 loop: CASSLSSGKTDTQYF. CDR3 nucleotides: TGTGCCAGCAGCTTAAGTAGCGGGAAGACAGATACGCAGTATTTT.

The chain's CDR3 is CASSGGRPYNEQFF. The CDR3 nucleotides read TGTGCCAGCAGCGGTGGGAGACCCTACAATGAGCAGTTCTTC. The V call is TRBV27, the J call TRBJ2-1, with a tentative D call TRBD2 (5 bases). Germline CDR1 is MNHEY and CDR2 is SMNVEV (reference sequence). Trimming took 6 bases from V and 2 from J, leaving 11 bases between them. This CDR3 is 14 amino acids long.

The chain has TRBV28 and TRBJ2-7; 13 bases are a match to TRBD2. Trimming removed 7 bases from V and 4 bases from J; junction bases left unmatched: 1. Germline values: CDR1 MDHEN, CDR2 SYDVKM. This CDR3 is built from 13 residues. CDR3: CASTTSGRYEQYF. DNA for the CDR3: TGTGCCAGCACGACTAGCGGGAGGTACGAGCAGTACTTC.

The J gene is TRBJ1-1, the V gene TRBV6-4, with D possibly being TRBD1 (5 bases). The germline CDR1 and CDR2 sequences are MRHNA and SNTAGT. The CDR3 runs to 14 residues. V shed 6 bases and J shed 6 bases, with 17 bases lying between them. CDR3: CASSVLTALAEAFF. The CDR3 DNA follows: TGTGCCAGCAGCGTACTGACAGCACTGGCTGAAGCTTTCTTT.

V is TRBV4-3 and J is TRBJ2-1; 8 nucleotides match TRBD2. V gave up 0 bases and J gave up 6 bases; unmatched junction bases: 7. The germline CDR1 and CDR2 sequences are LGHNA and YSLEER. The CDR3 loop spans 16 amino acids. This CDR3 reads CASSQDASGRGNEQFF. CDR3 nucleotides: TGCGCCAGCAGCCAAGATGCTAGCGGGCGCGGCAATGAGCAGTTCTTC.

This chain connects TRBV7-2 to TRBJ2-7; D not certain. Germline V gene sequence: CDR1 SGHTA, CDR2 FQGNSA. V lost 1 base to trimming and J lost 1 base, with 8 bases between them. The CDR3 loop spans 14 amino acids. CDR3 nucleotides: TGTGCCAGCAGCTTAGGTGCTACGTCCTACGAGCAGTACTTC. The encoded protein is CASSLGATSYEQYF. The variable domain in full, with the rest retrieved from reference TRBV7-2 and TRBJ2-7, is GAGVSQSPSNKVTEKGKDVELRCDPISGHTALYWYRQSLGQGLEFLIYFQGNSAPDKSGLPSDRFSAERTGGSVSTLTIQRTQQEDSAVYLCASSLGATSYEQYFGPGTRLTVT.

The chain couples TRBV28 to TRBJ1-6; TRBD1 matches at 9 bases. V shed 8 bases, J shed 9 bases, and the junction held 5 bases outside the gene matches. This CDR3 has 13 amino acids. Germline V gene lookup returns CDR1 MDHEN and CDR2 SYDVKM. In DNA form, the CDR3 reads TGTGCCAGCGGGACAGGGTCTGGTTCACCCCTCCACTTT. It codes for CASGTGSGSPLHF.

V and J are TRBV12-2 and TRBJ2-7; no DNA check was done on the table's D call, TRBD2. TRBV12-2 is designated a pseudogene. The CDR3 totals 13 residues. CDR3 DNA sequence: TGTGCAAGTCGCACCATGGACTACTACGAGCAGTACTTC. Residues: CASRTMDYYEQYF.

The CDR3 DNA reads as TGTGCCAGCAGTGAGGTGGCGGGCAAAGAGACCCAGTACTTC. Amino acid sequence: CASSEVAGKETQYF. J is TRBJ2-5 and V is TRBV2; tentative D call: TRBD2 (5 bases). The V gene's germline CDR1 is SNHLY and CDR2 FYNNEI. Trimming shortened V by 3 bases and J by 3 bases, and 11 bases separated the two germline ends. This CDR3 region has 14 residues. The full variable domain, rest sourced from reference TRBV2 and TRBJ2-5, is EPEVTQTPSHQVTQMGQEVILRCVPISNHLYFYWYRQILGQKVEFLVSFYNNEISEKSEIFDDQFSVERPDGSNFTLKIRSTKLEDSAMYFCASSEVAGKETQYFGPGTRLLVL.

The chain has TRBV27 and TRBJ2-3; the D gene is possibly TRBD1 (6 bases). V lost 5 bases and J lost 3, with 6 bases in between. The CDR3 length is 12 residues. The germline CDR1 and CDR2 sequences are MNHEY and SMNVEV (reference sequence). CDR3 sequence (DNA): TGTGCCAGCAGTAGGGGGACAGATACGCAGTATTTT. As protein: CASSRGTDTQYF.

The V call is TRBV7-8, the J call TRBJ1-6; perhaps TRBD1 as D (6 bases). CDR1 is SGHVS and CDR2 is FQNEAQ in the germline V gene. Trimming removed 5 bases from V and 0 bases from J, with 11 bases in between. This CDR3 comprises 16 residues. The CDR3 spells CASSVQGDSYNSPLHF. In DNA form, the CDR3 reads TGTGCCAGCAGCGTACAGGGAGACTCCTATAATTCACCCCTCCACTTT.

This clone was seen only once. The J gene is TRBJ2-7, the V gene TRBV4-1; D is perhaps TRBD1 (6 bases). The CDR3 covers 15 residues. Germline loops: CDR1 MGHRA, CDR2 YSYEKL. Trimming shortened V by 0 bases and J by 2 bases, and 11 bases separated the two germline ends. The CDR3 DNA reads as TGCGCCAGCAGCCAAGAGAGAGGGGGTCCCTACGAGCAGTACTTC. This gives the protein CASSQERGGPYEQYF.